The TCR beta chain under discussion was sequenced for a study of blood T cell repertoires in COVID-19. The overall study: COVID-19 samples collected from the United States, Italy and Spain covered acute and convalescent phases. Sources were T cells, B-cell-depleted T cells, or PBMCs; the material itself was cDNA or gDNA.

The germline V gene encodes CDR1 SGDLS and CDR2 YYNGEE. V was clipped by 0 bases and J by 5 bases, with 8 bases between them. The CDR3 length is 13 residues. What the recovered Cohort 3 donors had was two negative PCRs, clearance, or symptom resolution. Clones were read by immunoSEQ multiplex PCR, and TCRdb kept only the in-frame ones, dropping some. The sample has roughly 300,000 clones; 70% to 90% are singletons. What was sequenced was PBMCs or T cells enriched from blood (not recorded which). V gene TRBV9 combines with J gene TRBJ1-2; D gene ambiguous. The TCR was taken from a woman younger than 45 who had recovered from COVID-19. The CDR3 DNA follows: TGTGCCAGCAGCGTAGCTGACTTTTATGGCTACACCTTC. It codes for CASSVADFYGYTF.